This passage covers 24 T cell receptor beta chains from one sample sequenced in a study of blood T cell repertoires in COVID-19. TCRdb's table, derived via immunoSEQ multiplex PCR, lists solely in-frame clones and lacks some. Of 250,000 to 350,000 clones detected, roughly nine tenths appear once; the ten largest clones hold roughly 6.3%. Source material: PBMCs or T cells enriched from blood (not recorded which). Receptors originate from a middle-aged woman who had recovered from COVID-19.

The rearrangement joins TRBV4-1 to TRBJ1-5; D is possibly TRBD1 (6 bases). The CDR3 runs 15 residues. V was clipped by 1 base and J by 5 bases, with 12 bases between them. Germline CDR1 is MGHRA and CDR2 is YSYEKL. CDR3 loop: CASSQVDSSHQPQHF. DNA for the CDR3: TGCGCCAGCAGCCAAGTGGACAGTTCCCATCAGCCCCAGCATTTT.

The V call is TRBV28, the J call TRBJ2-1, with 8 bases matching TRBD2. Germline V gene lookup returns CDR1 MDHEN and CDR2 SYDVKM. The CDR3 loop spans 14 amino acids. With 6 bases clipped from V and 7 bases from J, the junction kept 8 bases outside the gene matches. In DNA, the CDR3 is TGTGCCAGCAGCCGGGGTAGCGGGACGAATGAGCAGTTCTTC. Its translation is CASSRGSGTNEQFF.

The genes are TRBV3-1 (or the pseudogene TRBV3-2) and TRBJ2-1, with 8 nucleotides matching TRBD2. The CDR3 consists of 13 residues. V lost 0 bases, J lost 15 bases, and 7 bases stayed unmatched. CDR1 is LGHDT, CDR2 YNNKEL, per germline (reference sequence). The CDR3: CASSQDKREWTFF. CDR3 in DNA: TGTGCCAGCAGCCAAGATAAGCGGGAGTGGACGTTCTTC.

The gene calls are TRBV18 and TRBJ2-3; a weak D match, TRBD2 (5 bases). CDR1 and CDR2 from the germline V gene are KGHSH and LQKENI. There are 13 residues in the CDR3. Trimming stripped 4 bases from V and 5 bases from J, with 10 bases between. The CDR3 DNA is TGTGCCAGCTCACAGGTTGAGGGAGATACGCAGTATTTT. This encodes CASSQVEGDTQYF.

This clone was picked up a small number of times. This chain links TRBV27 with TRBJ1-2, with a tentative D call TRBD1 (6 bases). Looked up from germline, CDR1 is MNHEY and CDR2 is SMNVEV (reference sequence). The CDR3 is made up of 12 amino acids. V lost 4 bases and J lost 9, with 12 bases in between. The CDR3 DNA is TGTGCCAGCAGTTCACCACAGGGACGCTACACCTTC. Amino acid sequence: CASSSPQGRYTF.

This rearrangement joins TRBV7-9 to TRBJ1-5; the D gene is possibly TRBD1 (6 bases). The CDR3 consists of 15 residues. Germline values: CDR1 SEHNR, CDR2 FQNEAQ (reference sequence). V was shortened by 1 base and J by 7 bases, with 14 bases between the two germline ends. The CDR3 loop reads CASSLGGRGEQPQHF. In nucleotides, the CDR3 is TGTGCCAGCAGCTTAGGGGGCAGGGGAGAGCAGCCCCAGCATTTT.

The CDR3 region has the DNA TGCGCCAGCAGTCCGCGGGACCCCAGGGAGACCCAGTACTTC. Translated: CASSPRDPRETQYF. This chain connects TRBV5-1 to TRBJ2-5; possible D gene TRBD2, 6 bases. CDR1 is SGHRS and CDR2 is YFSETQ in the germline V gene. V shed 5 bases and J shed 5 bases, with 16 bases lying between them. This CDR3 is 14 amino acids long.

V is TRBV11-2 and J is TRBJ1-2; no definite D call. Germline CDR1 SGHAT, CDR2 FQNNGV. The CDR3 has 15 residues. The V and J ends lost 8 bases and 2 bases respectively, with 18 bases between them. CDR3 nucleotide sequence: TGTGCCAGCTTGCGAGGGCGGCACCTAAACTATGGCTACACCTTC. This translates into CASLRGRHLNYGYTF. Combining the CDR3 with reference TRBV11-2 and TRBJ1-2 gives the whole variable domain EAGVAQSPRYKIIEKRQSVAFWCNPISGHATLYWYQQILGQGPKLLIQFQNNGVVDDSQLPKDRFSAERLKGVDSTLKIQPAKLEDSAVYLCASLRGRHLNYGYTFGSGTRLTVV.

The chain combines TRBV7-2 with TRBJ1-1; no firm D call. Germline assignment: CDR1 SGHTA and CDR2 FQGNSA. The CDR3 has 11 residues. Trimming removed 5 bases from V and 7 bases from J, with 8 bases in between. The CDR3 loop is CASSVRSEAFF. In DNA form, the CDR3 reads TGTGCCAGCAGCGTTCGGAGTGAAGCTTTCTTT.

In DNA form, the CDR3 reads TGTGCCAGCAGCTATGACGGGGGTAACTATGGCTACACCTTC. Its protein product is CASSYDGGNYGYTF. This chain joins TRBV27 and TRBJ1-2, with D maybe TRBD1 (5 bases). This CDR3 comprises 14 residues. V lost 6 bases and J lost 1, with 12 bases in between. The germline V gene encodes CDR1 MNHEY and CDR2 SMNVEV (reference sequence).

About this clone: This may come from a read error, since a much larger clone is one base off. The chain joins TRBV7-8 to TRBJ1-5; D not certain. The germline CDR1 and CDR2 sequences are SGHVS and FQNEAQ. This CDR3 has 13 amino acids. V lost 2 bases to trimming and J lost 7 bases, with 9 bases between them. In DNA form, the CDR3 reads TGTGCCAGCAGCTTACGGGGTGGGCAGCCCCAGCATTTT. This sequence encodes CASSLRGGQPQHF.

In its sample, this clone was seen a few times. The sample carries other DNA sequences with the same CDR3. The chain couples TRBV7-2 to TRBJ1-5; 8 bases map to TRBD1. Germline CDR1 is SGHTA and CDR2 is FQGNSA. The CDR3 is 15 residues long. With 6 bases clipped from V and 6 bases from J, the junction kept 10 bases outside the gene matches. CDR3 nucleotide sequence: TGTGCCAGCAGTCCCCCAGGGGGCCGAGGTCAGCCCCAGCATTTT. This sequence encodes CASSPPGGRGQPQHF.

The rearrangement uses TRBV11-2 and TRBJ2-7, with TRBD2 matching 10 bases. Looked up from germline, CDR1 is SGHAT and CDR2 is FQNNGV. After removal of 1 base from V and 3 bases from J, the junction contained 3 bases not matched to a gene. The CDR3 is 15 residues long. The CDR3 coding sequence is TGTGCCAGCAGCTTAGTGGCTAGCGGGAGCTACGAGCAGTACTTC. This encodes CASSLVASGSYEQYF. The full variable domain, rest sourced from reference TRBV11-2 and TRBJ2-7, is EAGVAQSPRYKIIEKRQSVAFWCNPISGHATLYWYQQILGQGPKLLIQFQNNGVVDDSQLPKDRFSAERLKGVDSTLKIQPAKLEDSAVYLCASSLVASGSYEQYFGPGTRLTVT.

The rearrangement links TRBV27 to TRBJ2-5, with D perhaps matching TRBD2 (5 bases). CDR3 length: 12 residues. V was shortened by 5 bases and J by 5 bases, with 9 bases between the two germline ends. Looked up from germline, CDR1 is MNHEY and CDR2 is SMNVEV (reference sequence). CDR3 nucleotide sequence: TGTGCCAGCAGTCCCCCGGGGGAGACCCAGTACTTC. This gives the protein CASSPPGETQYF.

V and J are TRBV2 and TRBJ2-2; 10 bases line up with TRBD2. Per germline, CDR1 SNHLY and CDR2 FYNNEI. The V segment lost 4 bases and the J segment 6 bases; nucleotides outside the gene matches: 5. CDR3 length equals 15 residues. The CDR3 nucleotides read TGTGCCAGCAGTGTCCTAGCGGGAGTTTCCGGGGAGCTGTTTTTT. As protein: CASSVLAGVSGELFF.

The gene calls are TRBV28 and TRBJ1-6, with TRBD1 matching 9 bases. Germline CDR1 MDHEN, CDR2 SYDVKM. With 6 bases clipped from V and 9 bases from J, the junction kept 12 bases outside the gene matches. This CDR3 is 16 amino acids long. The CDR3, as DNA: TGTGCCAGCAGCCCCTCAGGGGACAGGGATGGTTCACCCCTCCACTTT. As protein: CASSPSGDRDGSPLHF.

This clone was detected a few times. The CDR3 region has the DNA TGTGCCAGCTCGACGGGGAACCCCATTCAGTACTTC. Protein: CASSTGNPIQYF. The J gene is TRBJ2-4, the V gene TRBV13; tentatively, D is TRBD2 (5 bases). The CDR3 spans 12 residues. With 8 bases removed from V and 9 bases from J, the gap between germline ends came to 14 bases. From germline, CDR1 is PRHDT and CDR2 FYEKMQ (reference sequence).

The chain carries TRBV9 and TRBJ1-5, with a weak D call TRBD1 (5 bases). V was cut by 3 bases and J by 5 bases, with 9 bases left in between. The CDR3 spans 13 residues. The germline V gene has CDR1 SGDLS and CDR2 YYNGEE. The CDR3 loop reads CASSAGGYQPQHF. The CDR3 DNA sequence: TGTGCCAGCAGCGCCGGGGGGTATCAGCCCCAGCATTTT. The full variable domain, with the rest looked up from reference TRBV9 and TRBJ1-5, is DSGVTQTPKHLITATGQRVTLRCSPRSGDLSVYWYQQSLDQGLQFLIQYYNGEERAKGNILERFSAQQFPDLHSELNLSSLELGDSALYFCASSAGGYQPQHFGDGTRLSIL.

The CDR3 region has the DNA TGTGCCAGCAATCAGGGGTCTGAAGCTTTCTTT. Translated, it gives CASNQGSEAFF. The genes are TRBV6-5 and TRBJ1-1; D possibly corresponds to TRBD1 (6 bases). Trimming pared 7 bases from V and 6 bases from J, leaving 9 bases between. In germline, CDR1 is MNHEY, CDR2 SVGAGI. This CDR3 spans 11 amino acids.

Many counts were recorded for this clone. The chain uses TRBV20-1 and TRBJ1-5; TRBD1 might be the D (6 bases). The CDR3 loop spans 15 amino acids. V was shortened by 3 bases and J by 2 bases, with 14 bases between the two germline ends. The germline V gene has CDR1 DFQATT and CDR2 SNEGSKA (reference sequence). CDR3 loop: CSASNRAGGNQPQHF. In DNA, the CDR3 is TGCAGTGCTAGTAACAGGGCAGGGGGCAATCAGCCCCAGCATTTT.

This clone was counted only a few times. The V and J genes are TRBV7-3 and TRBJ1-2, with 7 positions matching TRBD1. The CDR3 extends over 17 amino acids. CDR1 is SGHTA and CDR2 is FQGTGA in the germline V gene. Unmatched junction bases numbered 14, after V lost 1 base and J lost 6 bases. The chain's CDR3 is CASSLKALGQKRDGYTF. CDR3 coding DNA: TGTGCCAGCAGCTTAAAGGCACTGGGACAGAAGCGCGATGGCTACACCTTC.

This chain links TRBV9 with TRBJ2-5, with TRBD1 identical over 7 bases. CDR1 and CDR2 (germline): SGDLS, YYNGEE. CDR3 length: 17 residues. V lost 3 bases to trimming and J lost 4 bases; unmatched junction nucleotides: 15. Written as DNA, the CDR3 is TGTGCCAGCAGCGGGGGACAGTGGCCAGGACAACGAGAGACCCAGTACTTC. Amino acid sequence: CASSGGQWPGQRETQYF.

The gene calls are TRBV7-9 and TRBJ1-2, with 9 bases matching TRBD1. From germline, CDR1 is SEHNR and CDR2 FQNEAQ (reference sequence). The CDR3 has 14 amino acids. V lost 7 bases, J lost 4 bases, and 7 bases stayed unmatched. In nucleotides, the CDR3 is TGTGCCAGCACCCGCGACAGGGGGGGCTATGGCTACACCTTC. Amino acids: CASTRDRGGYGYTF.

The rearrangement joins TRBV24-1 to TRBJ2-7, with 9 bases that match TRBD1. V lost 2 bases and J lost 4; bases outside the gene matches: 5. Germline loops: CDR1 KGHDR, CDR2 SFDVKD. This CDR3 has 15 residues. CDR3 sequence: CATSDSGQGGYEQYF. The CDR3, as DNA: TGTGCCACCAGTGATTCGGGACAGGGAGGATACGAGCAGTACTTC.